The 26 T cell receptor beta chains given below trace back to one sample, sequenced in a study of T cell repertoires in breast cancer. During the second nested PCR, blocking oligonucleotides suppressed genes that were not paired. TCRdb re-derived calls from the emulsion pairing reads in MiXCR, one entry per CDR3 protein. This repertoire shows 450 to 600 distinct CDR3 sequences, 25% to 35% found once; its top ten account for 65%. Paired alpha-beta TCRs of CD8+ T cells were analyzed by expanded emulsion RT-PCR. Sequencing used CD8+ T cells. Source of these receptors: a pool of human donors with breast cancer or a healthy control (not recorded which).

This chain connects TRBV24-1 to TRBJ2-1, with TRBD2 matching 12 bases. The germline gives CDR1 KGHDR, CDR2 SFDVKD. J gave up 7 bases and V 6 bases, and 6 bases lay outside the gene matches. This CDR3 is 15 amino acids long. CDR3 in amino acids: CATSPSGRAGNEQFF. For the CDR3, the DNA is TGTGCCACCAGTCCTAGCGGGAGGGCCGGGAATGAGCAGTTCTTC.

On this clonotype: Relative to the germline gene, one junction end is altered; a read error may explain this. The chain is built from TRBV19 and TRBJ1-2, with D perhaps matching TRBD1 (5 bases). CDR1 is LNHDA, CDR2 SQIVND, per germline (reference sequence). CDR3 length equals 13 residues. Written as DNA, the CDR3 is TGTGCCAGTAGCACAGGCGGAAACTATGGCGACACCTTC. This encodes CASSTGGNYGDTF.

This clonotype is labeled as medium-sized. V and J are TRBV27 and TRBJ1-1; D is unresolved. CDR1 MNHEY and CDR2 SMNVEV come from the germline V gene (reference sequence). V lost 2 bases and J lost 4, with 8 bases in between. The CDR3 is made up of 13 amino acids. CDR3 nucleotide sequence: TGTGCCAGCAGTTTAGGGTCCGGCACTGAAGCTTTCTTT. Protein product: CASSLGSGTEAFF.

This clonotype occurred a few times. The chain links TRBV2 to TRBJ2-5, with D unclear. The CDR3 totals 15 residues. Germline lookup yields CDR1 SNHLY and CDR2 FYNNEI. The V end was cut by 2 bases, the J end by 4 bases, with 14 bases between. CDR3 sequence: CASSELGPKGETQYF. The CDR3 DNA reads as TGTGCCAGCAGTGAACTCGGGCCGAAGGGAGAGACCCAGTACTTC.

This chain joins TRBV4-3 and TRBJ2-7, with 15 bases identical to TRBD2. V was clipped by 1 base and J by 4 bases; unmatched bases: 11. Per the germline V gene, CDR1 is LGHNA and CDR2 is YSLEER. The CDR3 covers 19 residues. The CDR3: CASSQAHLGLAGGPYEQYF. CDR3 nucleotide sequence: TGCGCCAGCAGCCAAGCCCATTTAGGACTAGCGGGGGGGCCGTACGAGCAGTACTTC.

By sample fraction, this clonotype is large. The chain links TRBV19 to TRBJ2-3; D is unclear. CDR1 and CDR2 from the germline V gene are LNHDA and SQIVND (reference sequence). This CDR3 spans 14 amino acids. V was clipped by 1 base and J by 0 bases, with 5 bases between them. CDR3: CASSIVYSTDTQYF. The CDR3 DNA follows: TGTGCCAGTAGTATAGTATACAGCACAGATACGCAGTATTTT.

This clonotype has more than one count but fewer than ten. It may be a read error: a sequence one base away is much more abundant. The chain combines TRBV7-9 with TRBJ1-5; a weak D match, TRBD1 (5 bases). The germline CDR1 and CDR2 sequences are SEHNR and FQNEAQ (reference sequence). This CDR3 has 13 residues. Trimming shortened V by 5 bases and J by 5 bases, and 10 bases separated the two germline ends. This chain's CDR3 is CASSREGYQPQHF. DNA for the CDR3: TGTGCCAGCAGCCGAGAGGGGTATCAGCCCCAGCATTTT. Together with reference TRBV7-9 and TRBJ1-5, the CDR3 gives the full variable domain: DTGVSQNPRHKITKRGQNVTFRCDPISEHNRLYWYRQTLGQGPEFLTYFQNEAQLEKSRLLSDRFSAERPKGSFSTLEIQRTEQGDSAMYLCASSREGYQPQHFGDGTRLSIL.

This clonotype was recorded at least ten times. CDR3 residues: CASSLYGVRGADTQYF. In nucleotides, the CDR3 is TGTGCCAGCAGCCTCTATGGGGTGAGGGGAGCAGATACGCAGTATTTT. The chain employs TRBV7-6 and TRBJ2-3; perhaps D is TRBD1 or TRBD2 (5 bases each). Trimming pared 5 bases from V and 4 bases from J, leaving 19 bases between. This CDR3 contains 16 residues. Looked up from germline, CDR1 is SGHVS and CDR2 is FNYEAQ.

This clonotype has a count of ten or more. The chain uses TRBV29-1 and TRBJ2-3, with D perhaps matching TRBD1 (6 bases). CDR1 is SQVTM, CDR2 ANQGSEA, per germline. V shed 0 bases and J shed 2 bases, with 12 bases lying between them. This CDR3 comprises 15 residues. The CDR3 sequence: CSVEEEQGYTDTQYF. The CDR3 nucleotides are TGCAGCGTTGAAGAGGAACAGGGATACACAGATACGCAGTATTTT.

By sample fraction, this clonotype is medium-sized. The J gene is TRBJ1-4, the V gene TRBV19, with 12 bases matching TRBD1. The CDR3 sequence is 18 residues long. The germline V gene has CDR1 LNHDA and CDR2 SQIVND (reference sequence). The trim removed 6 bases at V and 6 bases at J, leaving 14 bases unmatched. CDR3 loop: CASRPRDRGRTRDEKLFF. DNA of the CDR3: TGTGCCAGTAGACCCCGGGACAGGGGGCGGACCCGGGATGAAAAACTGTTTTTT. The full variable domain, in which reference TRBV19 and TRBJ1-4 provide the parts outside the CDR3, is DGGITQSPKYLFRKEGQNVTLSCEQNLNHDAMYWYRQDPGQGLRLIYYSQIVNDFQKGDIAEGYSVSREKKESFPLTVTSAQKNPTAFYLCASRPRDRGRTRDEKLFFGSGTQLSVL.

The chain employs TRBV19 and TRBJ1-1, with a tentative D call TRBD1 (5 bases). Germline V gene lookup returns CDR1 LNHDA and CDR2 SQIVND (reference sequence). CDR3 size: 14 residues. V shed 3 bases and J shed 1 base, with 9 bases lying between them. CDR3 bases: TGTGCCAGTAGTATGGCCAGGGAGAACACTGAAGCTTTCTTT. It translates to CASSMARENTEAFF.

Regarding this clonotype: One junction end disagrees with the germline gene, perhaps due to a read error. The rearrangement joins TRBV20-1 to TRBJ2-1; the D is unclear. Germline V lookup: CDR1 DFQATT, CDR2 SNEGSKA (reference sequence). The CDR3 sequence is 18 residues long. CDR3 in amino acids: CSARSSALAERVYSEQFF. In nucleotides, the CDR3 is TGCAGTGCTAGATCATCTGCTCTGGCGGAGCGAGTATACAGTGAGCAGTTCTTC.

This clonotype is categorized as medium-sized. The genes are TRBV6-1 and TRBJ1-1; the D gene is possibly TRBD1 (5 bases). Germline-derived CDR1 and CDR2 are MNHNS and SASEGT. V was cut by 8 bases and J by 14 bases, with 18 bases left in between. This CDR3 spans 11 amino acids. The CDR3 nucleotides read TGTGCCAGCCGGGACGCCGGACGAGCGTTCTTT. Encoded protein: CASRDAGRAFF.

This clonotype is medium-sized by share. This chain connects TRBV7-2 to TRBJ1-5, with D unresolved. This CDR3 has 14 amino acids. The V gene's germline CDR1 is SGHTA and CDR2 FQGNSA. V shed 5 bases and J shed 6 bases, with 14 bases lying between them. The CDR3 here is CASSVCAVSQPQHF. The CDR3 DNA reads TGTGCCAGCAGCGTATGCGCAGTCAGTCAGCCCCAGCATTTT.

This clonotype was counted a few times. The V call is TRBV4-3, the J call TRBJ1-4; 8 bases align to TRBD1. V was clipped by 3 bases and J by 11 bases; unmatched bases: 11. The CDR3 runs to 15 residues. Germline V CDR1 and CDR2: LGHNA, YSLEER. Here the CDR3 reads CASSQNRGSKGKLFF. The CDR3 nucleotides are TGCGCCAGCAGCCAGAACAGGGGGTCGAAAGGGAAACTGTTTTTT.

This clonotype was counted at least ten times. The chain recombines TRBV14 with TRBJ1-1; TRBD1 matches at 8 bases. Germline V gene data show CDR1 as SGHDN and CDR2 as FVKESK. The CDR3 spans 15 residues. V shed 2 bases, J shed 4 bases, and the junction held 6 bases outside the gene matches. CDR3 sequence (DNA): TGTGCCAGCAGCCAACAGGGGGCCCTGGGCACTGAAGCTTTCTTT. The encoded protein is CASSQQGALGTEAFF. Combining the CDR3 with reference TRBV14 and TRBJ1-1 gives the whole variable domain EAGVTQFPSHSVIEKGQTVTLRCDPISGHDNLYWYRRVMGKEIKFLLHFVKESKQDESGMPNNRFLAERTGGTYSTLKVQPAELEDSGVYFCASSQQGALGTEAFFGQGTRLTVV.

By share, this clonotype ranks as medium-sized. A much more abundant neighbour one base away suggests this may be a read error. The J gene is TRBJ2-1, the V gene TRBV11-3; D is possibly TRBD1 or TRBD2 (5 bases each). With 5 bases removed from V and 9 bases from J, the gap between germline ends came to 20 bases. From germline, CDR1 is SGHNT and CDR2 YENEEA. The CDR3 is 15 residues long. The CDR3, as DNA: TGTGCCAGCAGCGGTGCCGGGACCCATCGGAGTGAGCAGTTCTTC. Amino acids: CASSGAGTHRSEQFF. Based on the CDR3 plus reference TRBV11-3 and TRBJ2-1, the full variable domain is EAGVVQSPRYKIIEKKQPVAFWCNPISGHNTLYWYLQNLGQGPELLIRYENEEAVDDSQLPKDRFSAERLKGVDSTLKIQPAELGDSAVYLCASSGAGTHRSEQFFGPGTRLTVL.

In this sample, this clonotype turned up many times. J is TRBJ2-1 and V is TRBV4-2; D might be TRBD1 or TRBD2, each matching 5 bases. Trimming took 0 bases from V and 0 from J, leaving 12 bases between them. Germline V gene lookup returns CDR1 LGHNA and CDR2 YNFKEQ. This CDR3 comprises 17 residues. DNA of the CDR3: TGTGCCAGCAGCCAAGATCGAGAGGGGATCTCCTACAATGAGCAGTTCTTC. Protein product: CASSQDREGISYNEQFF.

There are a few counts of this clonotype. A much larger clone sits a single nucleotide away, making a read error possible. V is TRBV2 and J is TRBJ1-1; 7 bases agree with TRBD1. This CDR3 region has 13 residues. CDR1 and CDR2 (germline): SNHLY, FYNNEI. After removal of 5 bases from V and 7 bases from J, the junction contained 7 bases not matched to a gene. In nucleotides, the CDR3 is TGTGCCAGCAGTCGCCCCCGGGACAGTGAAGCTTTCTTT. It encodes CASSRPRDSEAFF.

A remark on this clonotype: One junction end disagrees with the germline gene, perhaps due to a read error. The chain joins TRBV7-2 to TRBJ2-7; D gene ambiguous. This CDR3 is 14 amino acids long. Germline V lookup: CDR1 SGHTA, CDR2 FQGNSA. The CDR3 protein is CAGRPNRSNYEQYF. The CDR3, as DNA: TGTGCCGGCAGGCCCAACAGAAGCAACTACGAGCAGTACTTC.

This clonotype is hyperexpanded. The chain combines TRBV20-1 with TRBJ1-5; 10 bases match TRBD1. The trim removed 6 bases at V and 6 bases at J, leaving 8 bases unmatched. CDR1 and CDR2 from the germline V gene are DFQATT and SNEGSKA (reference sequence). The CDR3 contains 14 residues. For the CDR3, the DNA is TGCAGTGCCCAGACAGGGGGCGATTCTCAGCCCCAGCATTTT. Encoded protein: CSAQTGGDSQPQHF.

V usage is TRBV9 and J usage is TRBJ1-2; TRBD1 agrees at 8 bases. J lost 6 bases, V lost 0 bases, and 1 base had no gene match. Germline CDR1 is SGDLS and CDR2 is YYNGEE. The CDR3 runs 13 residues. DNA of the CDR3: TGTGCCAGCAGCGTAGGACAGGGGAATGGCTACACCTTC. It encodes CASSVGQGNGYTF.

By frequency in the sample, this clonotype is large. This chain uses TRBV7-9 with TRBJ2-7, with 10 bases matching TRBD1. The V gene's germline CDR1 is SEHNR and CDR2 FQNEAQ (reference sequence). Unmatched junction bases numbered 6, after V lost 5 bases and J lost 2 bases. This CDR3 region has 15 residues. CDR3 loop: CASSTTGTGAYEQYF. The CDR3 DNA reads as TGTGCCAGCAGCACAACCGGGACAGGGGCCTACGAGCAGTACTTC.

This clonotype qualifies as hyperexpanded (1% or more). This may be a read error, as it is one base from a much larger clone. V usage is TRBV12-3 or TRBV12-4 and J usage is TRBJ2-3; 8 bases fit TRBD1. The CDR3 totals 15 residues. The V segment lost 6 bases and the J segment 2 bases; nucleotides outside the gene matches: 7. The DNA of the CDR3 is TGTGCCAGCAGGGGGACAGGAGGGGACACAGATACGCAGTATTTT. Translation: CASRGTGGDTDTQYF.

The CDR3, as DNA: TGCGCCAGCAGCCAATCCCCTAGCGGGGGTGATACGCAGTATTTT. Its translation: CASSQSPSGGDTQYF. This chain joins TRBV4-3 and TRBJ2-3; 10 bases are shared with TRBD2. The V gene end was trimmed by 2 bases and the J gene end by 6 bases; junction bases not matched to a gene: 5. Germline V gene data show CDR1 as LGHNA and CDR2 as YSLEER. This CDR3 comprises 15 residues.

V usage is TRBV2 and J usage is TRBJ1-3; D is perhaps TRBD1 (6 bases). Between the trimmed V and J ends, which lost 3 bases and 0 bases, there was a span of 12 bases. CDR3 length: 16 amino acids. Germline V gives CDR1 SNHLY, CDR2 FYNNEI. The CDR3, as DNA: TGTGCCAGCAGTGAGTGGGGGCCAGCCTCTGGAAACACCATATATTTT. Amino acid sequence: CASSEWGPASGNTIYF.